A selection of T cell receptor beta chains follows, all from one sample in a study of neurological immune-mediated disorders. One entry per CDR3 protein results from TCRdb running MiXCR on the 5' RACE reads. The sample gives some 87,000 distinct CDR3 sequences, 13% of which show up once; roughly 4.8% is in the top ten. Sequencing was carried out using PBMCs. The receptors derive from a female donor with HTLV-1-associated myelopathy (HAM/TSP). Both conserved end residues are part of each CDR3. Each record gives: V gene, D gene, J gene, clone size, CDR3 DNA, CDR3 protein. D genes are given only for firm matches. Size values are once, few and many counts, or a class for expanded clones, and some rows have none.

>TRBV27|TRBD2|TRBJ2-4|many
TGTGCCAGCAGTCCCCGTGAGCGGGGGGGTAGGGCCAAAAACATTCAGTACTTC
CASSPRERGGRAKNIQYF
>TRBV15|-|TRBJ2-3|many
TGTGCTACCAGCAGGGAGCAGGGAGCCGTGGATACGCAGTATTTT
CATSREQGAVDTQYF
>TRBV9|-|TRBJ2-7|few
TGTGCCAGCAGCGACCCCCTCAGGAACCCCTACGAGCAGTACTTC
CASSDPLRNPYEQYF
>TRBV11-3|-|TRBJ2-7|-
TGTGCCAGCAGCTTCATGGGGGGCTCCTACGAGCAGTACTTC
CASSFMGGSYEQYF
>TRBV9|-|TRBJ2-3|many
TGTGCCAGCAGCGTAGTGGCAAACACAGATACGCAGTATTTT
CASSVVANTDTQYF
>TRBV9|-|TRBJ2-3|few
TGTGCCAGCAGCGTATCCCCGGGCGGTACACAAGATACGCAGTATTTT
CASSVSPGGTQDTQYF
>TRBV12-3/TRBV12-4|TRBD1|TRBJ2-7|many
TGTGCCAGCAGAGGGGACAGGGGATCCTACGAGCAGTACTTC
CASRGDRGSYEQYF
>TRBV20-1|-|TRBJ1-6|-
TGCAGTGCTAGAGATCTCGTCGAGGGTACGGGGAATTCACCCCTCCACTTT
CSARDLVEGTGNSPLHF
>TRBV12-3/TRBV12-4|-|TRBJ2-2|many
TGTGCCAGCAGGGTAGCCGGTGGGGAGCTGTTTTTT
CASRVAGGELFF
>TRBV25-1|-|TRBJ2-7|once
TGTGCCAGCAGTGACCCCCTAGGAGCCTACGAGCAGTACTTC
CASSDPLGAYEQYF
>TRBV4-1|-|TRBJ2-6|many
TGCGCCAGCTCAAAAGTCGGGTCCGGGGCCAACGTCCTGACTTTC
CASSKVGSGANVLTF
>TRBV7-9|TRBD1|TRBJ2-3|many
TGTGCCAGCAGCGGACAGGGTTCAGATACGCAGTATTTT
CASSGQGSDTQYF
>TRBV28|TRBD2|TRBJ2-1|many
TGTGCCAGCAGTTTGGGAGGGGATGAGCAGTTCTTC
CASSLGGDEQFF
>TRBV29-1|-|TRBJ2-7|many
TGCAGCGTCCAGGAGACGGCGGATTACGAGCAGTACTTC
CSVQETADYEQYF
>TRBV10-2|-|TRBJ2-5|few
TGCGCCAGCGGTTCTGGGCTCTGGGAGACCCAGTACTTC
CASGSGLWETQYF
>TRBV12-3/TRBV12-4|-|TRBJ2-1|-
TGTTCCAGCAAACGGAGGGGGGGCAATTCCTACAATGAGCAGTTCTTC
CSSKRRGGNSYNEQFF
>TRBV28|-|TRBJ2-7|many
TGTGCCAGCAGTCCGTCGGACCTCTACGAGCAGTACTTC
CASSPSDLYEQYF
>TRBV24-1|TRBD2|TRBJ2-1|-
TGTGCCACCAGTGATCATCTAGCGGGATACAATGAGCAGTTCTTC
CATSDHLAGYNEQFF
>TRBV29-1|-|TRBJ2-4|many
TGCAGCGTTGTCGACAGAATCAAAAACATTCAGTACTTC
CSVVDRIKNIQYF
>TRBV7-9|-|TRBJ1-3|many
TGTGCCAGCACACGCTCTGGAAACACCATATATTTT
CASTRSGNTIYF
>TRBV7-8|-|TRBJ1-2|-
TGTGCCAGCAGCCGGACAGCTACTTATGGCTACACCTTC
CASSRTATYGYTF
>TRBV28|-|TRBJ2-1|many
TGTGCCAGCAGTCTAGGGGGGGTCTACAATGAGCAGTTCTTC
CASSLGGVYNEQFF
>TRBV10-3|TRBD2|TRBJ2-3|many
TGTGCCATCAGAATAGGACTAGCGGTCGGAGATACGCAGTATTTT
CAIRIGLAVGDTQYF
>TRBV7-2|-|TRBJ2-1|-
TGTGCCAGCAGCACCTCCTCAGCCCAGTTCTTC
CASSTSSAQFF